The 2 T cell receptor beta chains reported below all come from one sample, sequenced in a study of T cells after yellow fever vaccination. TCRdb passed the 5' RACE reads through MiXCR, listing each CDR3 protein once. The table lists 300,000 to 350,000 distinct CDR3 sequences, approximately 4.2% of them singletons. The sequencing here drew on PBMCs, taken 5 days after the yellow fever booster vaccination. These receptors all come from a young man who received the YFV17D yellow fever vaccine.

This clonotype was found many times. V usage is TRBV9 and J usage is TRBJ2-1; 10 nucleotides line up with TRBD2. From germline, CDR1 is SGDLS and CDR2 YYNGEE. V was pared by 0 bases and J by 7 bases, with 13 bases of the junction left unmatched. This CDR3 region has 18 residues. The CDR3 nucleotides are TGTGCCAGCAGCGTAGGTTCTAGCGGGGGCCTCTCCACAAATGAGCAGTTCTTC. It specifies CASSVGSSGGLSTNEQFF.

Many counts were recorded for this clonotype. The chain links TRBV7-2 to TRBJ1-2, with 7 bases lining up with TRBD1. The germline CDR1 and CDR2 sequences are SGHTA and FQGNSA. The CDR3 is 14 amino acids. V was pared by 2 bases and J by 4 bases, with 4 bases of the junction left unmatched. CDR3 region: CASSLTRDSYGYTF. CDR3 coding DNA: TGTGCCAGCAGCTTAACCCGGGACAGCTATGGCTACACCTTC.